The present entry profiles one T cell receptor beta chain with its context. Assay: immunoSEQ multiplex PCR; the TCRdb copy retains only in-frame clones and omits some. This table holds 150,000 or so clones, roughly 80% found once. The sample is drawn from a study of blood T cell repertoires in COVID-19. Per the germline V gene, CDR1 is MNHEY and CDR2 is SVGAGI. V dropped 4 bases and J dropped 4 bases, with 11 bases sitting between them. The CDR3 loop spans 15 amino acids. V usage is TRBV6-5 and J usage is TRBJ2-6; D uncertain. The receptor was isolated from a woman between 55 and 75 years old with acute or convalescent COVID-19. The sequenced sample was peripheral blood. CDR3 residues: CASSSVRAGANVLTF. The CDR3 region has the DNA TGTGCCAGCAGTTCGGTTCGCGCCGGGGCCAACGTCCTGACTTTC.